The following is a TCR beta chain sequence with its context. No antigen is known for it. Some clones are missing from TCRdb's copy, which holds only in-frame ones; the method was immunoSEQ multiplex PCR. The sample includes about 120,000 clones, over 85% of them seen just once. The data are from a study of T cell responses to AZD1222 COVID-19 vaccine. The CDR3 loop spans 13 amino acids. Looked up from germline, CDR1 is SGHNT and CDR2 is YENEEA. The V and J ends lost 5 bases and 6 bases respectively, with 14 bases between them. The study, taken as a whole, reports: CD4 TCRs covered the whole spike, strongest at regions 160-218 and 743-854.

The rearrangement joins TRBV11-3 to TRBJ2-7; D unresolved. The receptor's source is an adult in good health. Sequencing used peripheral blood, obtained on day 0 of AZD1222 vaccination. CDR3 protein: CASSLISGGEQYF. Written as DNA, the CDR3 is TGTGCCAGCAGCCTGATCTCTGGTGGCGAGCAGTACTTC.